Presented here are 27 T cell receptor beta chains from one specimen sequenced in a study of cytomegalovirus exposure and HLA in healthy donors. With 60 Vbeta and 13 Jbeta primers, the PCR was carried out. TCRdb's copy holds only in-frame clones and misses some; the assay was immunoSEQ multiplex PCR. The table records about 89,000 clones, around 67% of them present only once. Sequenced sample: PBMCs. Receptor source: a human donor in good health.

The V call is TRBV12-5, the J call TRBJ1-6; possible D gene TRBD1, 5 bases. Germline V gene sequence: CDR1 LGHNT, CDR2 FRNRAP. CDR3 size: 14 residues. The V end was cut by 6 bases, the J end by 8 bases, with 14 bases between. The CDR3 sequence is CASGSGRWDSPLHF. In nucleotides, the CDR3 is TGTGCTAGTGGATCAGGGCGCTGGGATTCACCCCTCCACTTT.

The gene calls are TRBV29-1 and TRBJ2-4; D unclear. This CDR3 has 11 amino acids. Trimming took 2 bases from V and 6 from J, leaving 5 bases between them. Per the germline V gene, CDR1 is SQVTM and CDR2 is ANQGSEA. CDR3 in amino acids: CSVESINIQYF. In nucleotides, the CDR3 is TGCAGCGTTGAATCTATAAACATTCAGTACTTC. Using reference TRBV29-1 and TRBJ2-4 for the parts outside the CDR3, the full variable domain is SAVISQKPSRDICQRGTSLTIQCQVDSQVTMMFWYRQQPGQSLTLIATANQGSEATYESGFVIDKFPISRPNLTFSTLTVSNMSPEDSSIYLCSVESINIQYFGAGTRLSVL.

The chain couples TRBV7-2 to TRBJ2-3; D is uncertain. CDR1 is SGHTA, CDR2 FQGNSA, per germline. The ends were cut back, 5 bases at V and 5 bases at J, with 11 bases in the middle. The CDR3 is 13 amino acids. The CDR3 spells CASSPRYEDTQYF. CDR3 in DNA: TGTGCCAGCAGCCCCCGGTATGAAGATACGCAGTATTTT.

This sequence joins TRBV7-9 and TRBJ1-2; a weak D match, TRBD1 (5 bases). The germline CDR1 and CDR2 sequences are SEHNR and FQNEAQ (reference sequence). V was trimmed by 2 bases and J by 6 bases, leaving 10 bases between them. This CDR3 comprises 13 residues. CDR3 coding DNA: TGTGCCAGCAGCTTACGGGGGACCCATGGCTACACCTTC. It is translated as CASSLRGTHGYTF.

CDR3 sequence reads: CASRSSGAPNTGELFF. The CDR3 bases are TGTGCCAGTAGGTCTAGCGGGGCCCCGAACACCGGGGAGCTGTTTTTT. The V gene is TRBV19, the J gene TRBJ2-2, with TRBD2 matching over 9 bases. This CDR3 is 16 amino acids long. With 6 bases clipped from V and 0 bases from J, the junction kept 5 bases outside the gene matches. Germline V gene lookup returns CDR1 LNHDA and CDR2 SQIVND (reference sequence).

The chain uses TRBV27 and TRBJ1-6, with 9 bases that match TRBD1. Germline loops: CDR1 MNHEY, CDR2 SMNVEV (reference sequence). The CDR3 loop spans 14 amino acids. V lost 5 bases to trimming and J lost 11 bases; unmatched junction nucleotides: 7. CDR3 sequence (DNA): TGTGCCAGCAGTCCCCGGGACAGGGTAACACCCCTCCACTTT. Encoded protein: CASSPRDRVTPLHF.

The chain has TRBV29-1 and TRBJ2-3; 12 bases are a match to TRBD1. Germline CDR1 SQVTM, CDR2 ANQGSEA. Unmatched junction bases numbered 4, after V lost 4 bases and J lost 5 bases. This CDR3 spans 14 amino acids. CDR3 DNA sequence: TGCAGCGTTGCTGGGACAGGGGGCATAGATACGCAGTATTTT. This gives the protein CSVAGTGGIDTQYF.

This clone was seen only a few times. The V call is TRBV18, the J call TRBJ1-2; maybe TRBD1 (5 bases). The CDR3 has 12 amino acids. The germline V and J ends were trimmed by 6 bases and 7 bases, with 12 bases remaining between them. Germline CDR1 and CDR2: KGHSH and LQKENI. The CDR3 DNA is TGTGCCAGCTCCGGACAAAGGCTTGGCTACACCTTC. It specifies CASSGQRLGYTF.

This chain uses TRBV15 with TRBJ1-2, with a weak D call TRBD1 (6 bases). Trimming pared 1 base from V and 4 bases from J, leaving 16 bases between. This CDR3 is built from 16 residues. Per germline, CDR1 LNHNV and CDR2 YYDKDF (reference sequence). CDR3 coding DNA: TGTGCCACCAGCAGAGGTCGAGGGGGAAGAGGCTATGGCTACACCTTC. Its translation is CATSRGRGGRGYGYTF.

The DNA of the CDR3 is TGTGCCAGCAGCTCCCGGGAGGGTGTGAACACTGAAGCTTTCTTT. Amino acid sequence: CASSSREGVNTEAFF. The chain joins TRBV11-3 to TRBJ1-1; D gene uncertain. This CDR3 is built from 15 residues. CDR1 and CDR2 from the germline V gene are SGHNT and YENEEA. Trimming shortened V by 4 bases and J by 0 bases, and 12 bases separated the two germline ends.

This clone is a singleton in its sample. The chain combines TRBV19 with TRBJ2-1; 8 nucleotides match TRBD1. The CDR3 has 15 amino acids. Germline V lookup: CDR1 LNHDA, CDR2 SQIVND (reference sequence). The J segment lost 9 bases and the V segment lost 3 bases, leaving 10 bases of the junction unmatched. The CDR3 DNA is TGTGCCAGTAGTATTTCTTTCAGGGGGCTGGGTGAGCAGTTCTTC. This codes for CASSISFRGLGEQFF.

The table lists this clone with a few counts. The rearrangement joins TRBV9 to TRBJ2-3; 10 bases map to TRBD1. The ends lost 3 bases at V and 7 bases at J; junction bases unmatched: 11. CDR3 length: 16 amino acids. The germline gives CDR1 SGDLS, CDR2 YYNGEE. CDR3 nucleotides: TGTGCCAGCAGCGGCCCCCGGGACAGGGGAGAGTATACGCAGTATTTT. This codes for CASSGPRDRGEYTQYF.

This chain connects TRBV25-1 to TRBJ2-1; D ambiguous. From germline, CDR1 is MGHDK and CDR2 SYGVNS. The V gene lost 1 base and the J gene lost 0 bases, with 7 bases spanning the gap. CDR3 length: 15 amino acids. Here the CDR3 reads CASSEFRVSYNEQFF. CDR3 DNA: TGTGCCAGCAGTGAATTCCGGGTCTCCTACAATGAGCAGTTCTTC.

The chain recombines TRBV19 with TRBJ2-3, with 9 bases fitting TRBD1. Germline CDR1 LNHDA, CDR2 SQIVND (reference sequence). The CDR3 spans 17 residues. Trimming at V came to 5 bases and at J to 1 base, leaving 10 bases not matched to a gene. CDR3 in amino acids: CASSADTGGVGTDTQYF. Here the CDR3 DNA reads TGTGCCAGTAGTGCAGACACAGGGGGCGTGGGCACAGATACGCAGTATTTT.

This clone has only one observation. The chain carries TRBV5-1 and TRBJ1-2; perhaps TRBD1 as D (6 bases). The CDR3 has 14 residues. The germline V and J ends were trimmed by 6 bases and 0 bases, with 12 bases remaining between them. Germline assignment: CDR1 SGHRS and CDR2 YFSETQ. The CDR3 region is CASTGGATNYGYTF. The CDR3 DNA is TGCGCCAGCACGGGGGGGGCCACTAACTATGGCTACACCTTC.

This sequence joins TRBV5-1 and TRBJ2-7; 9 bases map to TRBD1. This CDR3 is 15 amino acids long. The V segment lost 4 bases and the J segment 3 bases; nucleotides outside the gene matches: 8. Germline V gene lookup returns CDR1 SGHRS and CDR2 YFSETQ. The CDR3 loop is CASSLSGTGNYEQYF. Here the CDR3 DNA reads TGCGCCAGCAGCCTATCCGGGACAGGGAACTACGAGCAGTACTTC. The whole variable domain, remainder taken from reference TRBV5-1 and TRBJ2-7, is KAGVTQTPRYLIKTRGQQVTLSCSPISGHRSVSWYQQTPGQGLQFLFEYFSETQRNKGNFPGRFSGRQFSNSRSEMNVSTLELGDSALYLCASSLSGTGNYEQYFGPGTRLTVT.

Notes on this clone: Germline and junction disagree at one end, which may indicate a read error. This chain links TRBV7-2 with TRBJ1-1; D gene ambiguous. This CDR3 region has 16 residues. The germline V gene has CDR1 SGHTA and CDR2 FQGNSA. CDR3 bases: TGTGCCAACAGCTTAATGGCAAAAATTTTGAACACTGAAGCTTTCTTT. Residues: CANSLMAKILNTEAFF.

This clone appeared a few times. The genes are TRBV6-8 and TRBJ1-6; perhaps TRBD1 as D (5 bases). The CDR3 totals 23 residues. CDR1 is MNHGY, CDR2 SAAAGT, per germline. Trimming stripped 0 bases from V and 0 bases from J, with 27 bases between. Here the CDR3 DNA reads TGTGCCAGCAGTTACTCGAAGTGTTTACAGGACGGCAATCTTAGCTCCTATAATTCACCCCTCCACTTT. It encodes CASSYSKCLQDGNLSSYNSPLHF.

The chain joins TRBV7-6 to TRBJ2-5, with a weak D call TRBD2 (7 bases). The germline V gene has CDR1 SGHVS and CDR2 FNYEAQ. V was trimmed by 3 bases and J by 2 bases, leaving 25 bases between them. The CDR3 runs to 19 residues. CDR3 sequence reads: CASSLAPSGTPWGQETQYF. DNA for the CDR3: TGTGCCAGCAGCTTGGCACCCAGCGGGACACCTTGGGGGCAAGAGACCCAGTACTTC.

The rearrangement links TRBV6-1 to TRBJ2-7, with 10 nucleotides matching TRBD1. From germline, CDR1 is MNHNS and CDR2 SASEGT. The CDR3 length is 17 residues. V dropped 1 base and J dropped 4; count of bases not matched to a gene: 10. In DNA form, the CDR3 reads TGTGCCAGCAGTGAAGGGGTCGGGACAGGGGACCTATACGAGCAGTACTTC. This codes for CASSEGVGTGDLYEQYF.

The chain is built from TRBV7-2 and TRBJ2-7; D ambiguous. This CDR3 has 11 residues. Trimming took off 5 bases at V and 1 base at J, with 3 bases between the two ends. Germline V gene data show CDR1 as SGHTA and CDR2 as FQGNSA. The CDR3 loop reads CASSPSYEQYF. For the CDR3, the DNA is TGTGCCAGCAGCCCGTCCTACGAGCAGTACTTC.

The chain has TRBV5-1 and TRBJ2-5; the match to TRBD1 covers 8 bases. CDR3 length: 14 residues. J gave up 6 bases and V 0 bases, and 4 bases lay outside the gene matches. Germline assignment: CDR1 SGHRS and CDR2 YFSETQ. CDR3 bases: TGCGCCAGCAGCTTGGGAGACAGGGGAAAGACCCAGTACTTC. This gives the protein CASSLGDRGKTQYF.

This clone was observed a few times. CDR3 sequence (DNA): TGCAGCGTTGGGGGATATGGGCGGGGAACCTACGAGCAGTACTTC. Protein sequence: CSVGGYGRGTYEQYF. This sequence joins TRBV29-1 and TRBJ2-7; TRBD2 is a possible D gene (6 bases). This CDR3 is 15 amino acids long. Germline values: CDR1 SQVTM, CDR2 ANQGSEA. The germline V and J ends were trimmed by 4 bases and 2 bases, with 18 bases remaining between them.

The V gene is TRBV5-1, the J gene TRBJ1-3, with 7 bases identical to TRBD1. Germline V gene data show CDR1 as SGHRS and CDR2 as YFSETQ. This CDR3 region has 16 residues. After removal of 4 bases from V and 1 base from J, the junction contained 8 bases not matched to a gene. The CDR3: CASSRDRAGSGNTIYF. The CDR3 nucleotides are TGCGCCAGCAGCCGAGACAGGGCCGGATCTGGAAACACCATATATTTT.

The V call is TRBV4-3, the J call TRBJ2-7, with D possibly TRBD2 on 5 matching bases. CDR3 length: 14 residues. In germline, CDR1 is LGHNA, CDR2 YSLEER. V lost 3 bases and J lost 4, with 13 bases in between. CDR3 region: CASSQQRTLYEQYF. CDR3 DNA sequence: TGCGCCAGCAGCCAGCAGCGGACGCTATACGAGCAGTACTTC.

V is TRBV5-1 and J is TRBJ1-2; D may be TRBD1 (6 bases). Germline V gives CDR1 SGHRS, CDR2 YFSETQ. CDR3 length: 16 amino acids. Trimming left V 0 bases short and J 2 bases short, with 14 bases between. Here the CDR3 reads CASSLEPGQVNYGYTF. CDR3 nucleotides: TGCGCCAGCAGCTTGGAACCGGGACAAGTAAACTATGGCTACACCTTC.

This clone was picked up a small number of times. The CDR3 reads CASSGDRVNKFF. The CDR3, as DNA: TGTGCCAGCAGCGGTGACAGGGTGAATAAGTTCTTC. The gene calls are TRBV7-3 and TRBJ2-1; 7 positions agree with TRBD1. The CDR3 runs to 12 residues. V shed 5 bases and J 14 bases; nucleotides not matched to a gene: 9. Germline V gene data show CDR1 as SGHTA and CDR2 as FQGTGA.